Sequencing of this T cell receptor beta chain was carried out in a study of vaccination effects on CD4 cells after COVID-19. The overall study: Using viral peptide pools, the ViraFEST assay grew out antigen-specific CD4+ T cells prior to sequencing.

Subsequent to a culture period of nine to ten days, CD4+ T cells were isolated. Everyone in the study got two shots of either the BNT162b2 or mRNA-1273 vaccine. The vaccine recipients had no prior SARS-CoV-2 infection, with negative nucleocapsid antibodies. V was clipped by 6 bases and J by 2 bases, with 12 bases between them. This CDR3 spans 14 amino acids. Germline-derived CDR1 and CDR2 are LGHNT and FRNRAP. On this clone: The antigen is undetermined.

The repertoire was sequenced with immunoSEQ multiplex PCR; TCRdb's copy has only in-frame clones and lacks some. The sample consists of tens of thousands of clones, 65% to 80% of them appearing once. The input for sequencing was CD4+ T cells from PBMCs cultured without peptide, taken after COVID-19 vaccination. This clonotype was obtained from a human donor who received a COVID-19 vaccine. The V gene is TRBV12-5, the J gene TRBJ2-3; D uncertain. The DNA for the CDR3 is TGTGCTAGTGGCTCGGGCCTTCCCACAGATACGCAGTATTTT. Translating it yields CASGSGLPTDTQYF.